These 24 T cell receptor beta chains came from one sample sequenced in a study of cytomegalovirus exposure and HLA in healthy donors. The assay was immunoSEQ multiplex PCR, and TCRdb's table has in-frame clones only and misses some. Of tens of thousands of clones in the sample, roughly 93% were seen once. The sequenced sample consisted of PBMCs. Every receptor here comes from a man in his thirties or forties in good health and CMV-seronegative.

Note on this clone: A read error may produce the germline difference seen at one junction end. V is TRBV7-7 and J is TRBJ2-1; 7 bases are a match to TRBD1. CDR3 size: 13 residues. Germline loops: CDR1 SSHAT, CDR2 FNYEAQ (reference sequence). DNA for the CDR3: TGTGCTAGCAGCTTGGGACAGAACAATGAGCAGTTCTTC. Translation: CASSLGQNNEQFF.

The chain's CDR3 is CASSLTGVRAGGFGETQYF. CDR3 coding DNA: TGTGCCAGCAGCTTAACGGGGGTTAGAGCCGGGGGATTTGGAGAGACCCAGTACTTC. The chain uses TRBV11-1 and TRBJ2-5, with D possibly being TRBD2 (6 bases). This CDR3 comprises 19 residues. V was shortened by 2 bases and J by 4 bases, with 26 bases between the two germline ends. The germline V gene has CDR1 SGHAT and CDR2 FQDESV (reference sequence).

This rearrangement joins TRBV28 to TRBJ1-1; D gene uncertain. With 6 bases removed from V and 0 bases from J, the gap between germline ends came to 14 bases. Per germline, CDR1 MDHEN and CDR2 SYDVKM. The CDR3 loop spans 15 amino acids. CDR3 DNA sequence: TGTGCCAGCAGGTCAGTCAAAAATATGAACACTGAAGCTTTCTTT. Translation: CASRSVKNMNTEAFF.

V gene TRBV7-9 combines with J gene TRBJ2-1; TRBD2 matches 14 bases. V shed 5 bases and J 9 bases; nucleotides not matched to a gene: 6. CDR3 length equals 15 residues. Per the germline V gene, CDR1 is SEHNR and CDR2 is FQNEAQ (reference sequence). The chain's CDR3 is CASSRGLAGAVEQFF. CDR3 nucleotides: TGTGCCAGCAGCCGGGGACTAGCGGGAGCGGTTGAGCAGTTCTTC.

The CDR3 DNA follows: TGTGCCAGCAGCGTAGGAGACAGGGGTAATCAGCCCCAGCATTTT. Protein product: CASSVGDRGNQPQHF. V and J are TRBV9 and TRBJ1-5; TRBD1 aligns across 8 bases. The V and J ends lost 0 bases and 4 bases, in that order; junction bases with no gene match: 3. Germline loops: CDR1 SGDLS, CDR2 YYNGEE. The CDR3 sequence is 15 residues long. Variable domain in full (rest from reference TRBV9 and TRBJ1-5): DSGVTQTPKHLITATGQRVTLRCSPRSGDLSVYWYQQSLDQGLQFLIQYYNGEERAKGNILERFSAQQFPDLHSELNLSSLELGDSALYFCASSVGDRGNQPQHFGDGTRLSIL.

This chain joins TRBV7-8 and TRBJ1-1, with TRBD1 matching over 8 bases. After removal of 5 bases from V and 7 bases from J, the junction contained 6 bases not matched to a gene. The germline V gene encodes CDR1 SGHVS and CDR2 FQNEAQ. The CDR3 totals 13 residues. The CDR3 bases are TGTGCCAGCAGCCCAGGGACAGGTCATGAAGCTTTCTTT. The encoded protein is CASSPGTGHEAFF.

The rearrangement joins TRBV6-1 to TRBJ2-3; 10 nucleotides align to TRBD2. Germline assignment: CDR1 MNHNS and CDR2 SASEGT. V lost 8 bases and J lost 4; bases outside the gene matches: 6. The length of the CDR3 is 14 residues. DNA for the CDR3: TGTGCCAGCGAAGCGGGAGGGCCGTCAGATACGCAGTATTTT. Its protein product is CASEAGGPSDTQYF.

CDR3 residues: CASSPRSGETQYF. CDR3 in DNA: TGTGCCAGCAGTCCCCGTTCGGGAGAGACCCAGTACTTC. This chain uses TRBV28 with TRBJ2-5; D remains ambiguous. The length of the CDR3 is 13 residues. Per germline, CDR1 MDHEN and CDR2 SYDVKM. Trimming pared 5 bases from V and 4 bases from J, leaving 11 bases between.

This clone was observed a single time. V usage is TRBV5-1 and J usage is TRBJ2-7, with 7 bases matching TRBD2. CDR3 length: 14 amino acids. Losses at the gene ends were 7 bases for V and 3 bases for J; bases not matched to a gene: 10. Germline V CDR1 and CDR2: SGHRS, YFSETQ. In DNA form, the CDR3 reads TGCGCCAGCCACGAGGGAGGGGACGGCTACGAGCAGTACTTC. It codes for CASHEGGDGYEQYF.

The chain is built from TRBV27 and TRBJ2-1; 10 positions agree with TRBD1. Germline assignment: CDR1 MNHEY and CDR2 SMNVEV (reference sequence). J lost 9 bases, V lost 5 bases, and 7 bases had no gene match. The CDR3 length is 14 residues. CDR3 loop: CASSRTGGLSEQFF. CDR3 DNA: TGTGCCAGCAGTAGGACAGGGGGTTTGAGTGAGCAGTTCTTC.

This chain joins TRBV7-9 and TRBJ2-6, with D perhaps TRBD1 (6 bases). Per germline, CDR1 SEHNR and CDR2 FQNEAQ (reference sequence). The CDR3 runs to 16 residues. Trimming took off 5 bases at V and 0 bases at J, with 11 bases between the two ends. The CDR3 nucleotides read TGTGCCAGCAGCAGAGGACAGTTCTCTGGGGCCAACGTCCTGACTTTC. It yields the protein CASSRGQFSGANVLTF.

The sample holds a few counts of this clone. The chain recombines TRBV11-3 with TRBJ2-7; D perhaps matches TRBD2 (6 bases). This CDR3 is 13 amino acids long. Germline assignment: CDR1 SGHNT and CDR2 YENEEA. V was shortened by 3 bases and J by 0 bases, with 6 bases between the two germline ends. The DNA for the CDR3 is TGTGCCAGCAGCTTCGGGAGCTCCTACGAGCAGTACTTC. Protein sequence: CASSFGSSYEQYF. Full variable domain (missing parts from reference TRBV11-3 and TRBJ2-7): EAGVVQSPRYKIIEKKQPVAFWCNPISGHNTLYWYLQNLGQGPELLIRYENEEAVDDSQLPKDRFSAERLKGVDSTLKIQPAELGDSAVYLCASSFGSSYEQYFGPGTRLTVT.

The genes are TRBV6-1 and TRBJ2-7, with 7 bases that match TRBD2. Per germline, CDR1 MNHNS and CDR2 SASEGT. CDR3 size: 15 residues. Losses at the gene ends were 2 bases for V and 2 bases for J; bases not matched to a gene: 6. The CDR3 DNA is TGTGCCAGCAGTGAACGGGGGGACCCTGCCTACGAGCAGTACTTC. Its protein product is CASSERGDPAYEQYF.

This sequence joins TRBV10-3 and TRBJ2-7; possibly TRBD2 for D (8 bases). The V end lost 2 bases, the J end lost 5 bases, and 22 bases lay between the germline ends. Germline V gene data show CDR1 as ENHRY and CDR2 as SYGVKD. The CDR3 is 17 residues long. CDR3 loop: CAISEPGGRGQNDEQYF. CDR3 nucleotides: TGTGCCATCAGTGAGCCGGGAGGGCGGGGACAGAACGACGAGCAGTACTTC.

The CDR3 loop is CASSFRGTGELFF. The CDR3 region has the DNA TGCGCCAGCAGCTTCAGGGGTACCGGGGAGCTGTTTTTT. The V and J genes are TRBV5-1 and TRBJ2-2, with D possibly matching TRBD1 (6 bases). The germline CDR1 and CDR2 sequences are SGHRS and YFSETQ. This CDR3 has 13 amino acids. The ends were cut back, 2 bases at V and 5 bases at J, with 7 bases in the middle.

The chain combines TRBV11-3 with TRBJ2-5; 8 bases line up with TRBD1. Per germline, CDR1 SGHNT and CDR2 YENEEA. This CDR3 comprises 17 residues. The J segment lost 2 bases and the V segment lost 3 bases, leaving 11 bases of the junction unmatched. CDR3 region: CASSLSIGQGLQETQYF. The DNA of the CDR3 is TGTGCCAGCAGCTTGTCGATCGGACAGGGCCTACAAGAGACCCAGTACTTC.

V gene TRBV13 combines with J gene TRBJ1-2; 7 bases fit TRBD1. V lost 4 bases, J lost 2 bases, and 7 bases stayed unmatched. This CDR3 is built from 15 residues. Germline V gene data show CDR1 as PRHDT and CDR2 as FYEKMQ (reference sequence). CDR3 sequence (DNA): TGTGCCAGCAGCTCGCCGGGACAGAGAAACTATGGCTACACCTTC. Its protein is CASSSPGQRNYGYTF.

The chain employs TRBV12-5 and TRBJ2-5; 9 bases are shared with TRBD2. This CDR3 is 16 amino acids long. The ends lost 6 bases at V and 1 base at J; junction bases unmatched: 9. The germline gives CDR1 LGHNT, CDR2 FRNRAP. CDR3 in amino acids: CASGIAGENPQETQYF. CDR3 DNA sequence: TGTGCTAGTGGCATAGCGGGAGAGAACCCCCAAGAGACCCAGTACTTC. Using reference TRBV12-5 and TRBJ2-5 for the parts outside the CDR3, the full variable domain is DARVTQTPRHKVTEMGQEVTMRCQPILGHNTVFWYRQTMMQGLELLAYFRNRAPLDDSGMPKDRFSAEMPDATLATLKIQPSEPRDSAVYFCASGIAGENPQETQYFGPGTRLLVL.

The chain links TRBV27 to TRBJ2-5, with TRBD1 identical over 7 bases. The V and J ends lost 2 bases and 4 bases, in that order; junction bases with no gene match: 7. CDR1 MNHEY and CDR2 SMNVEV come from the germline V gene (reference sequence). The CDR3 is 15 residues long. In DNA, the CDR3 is TGTGCCAGCAGTTTACTGGGGACAGTTGGAGAGACCCAGTACTTC. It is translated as CASSLLGTVGETQYF.

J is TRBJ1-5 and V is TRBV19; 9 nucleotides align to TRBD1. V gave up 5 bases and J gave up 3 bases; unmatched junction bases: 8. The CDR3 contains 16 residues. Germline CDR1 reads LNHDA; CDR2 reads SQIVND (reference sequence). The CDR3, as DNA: TGTGCCAGTAGTTTATCCCGGACAGGGGACAATCAGCCCCAGCATTTT. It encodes CASSLSRTGDNQPQHF.

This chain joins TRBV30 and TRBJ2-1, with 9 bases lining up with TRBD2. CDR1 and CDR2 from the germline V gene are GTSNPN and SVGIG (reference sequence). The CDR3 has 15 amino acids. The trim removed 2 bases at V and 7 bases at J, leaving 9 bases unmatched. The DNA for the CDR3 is TGTGCCTGGAGTTCCAGCGGGAGGTGGGGGAATGAGCAGTTCTTC. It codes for CAWSSSGRWGNEQFF.

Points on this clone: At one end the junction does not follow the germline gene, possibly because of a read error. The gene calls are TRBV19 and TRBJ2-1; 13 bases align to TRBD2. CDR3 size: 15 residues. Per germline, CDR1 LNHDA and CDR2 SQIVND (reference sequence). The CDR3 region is CASRIGTSGIDEQFF. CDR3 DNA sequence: TGTGCCAGTAGGATAGGGACTAGCGGGATCGATGAGCAGTTCTTC.

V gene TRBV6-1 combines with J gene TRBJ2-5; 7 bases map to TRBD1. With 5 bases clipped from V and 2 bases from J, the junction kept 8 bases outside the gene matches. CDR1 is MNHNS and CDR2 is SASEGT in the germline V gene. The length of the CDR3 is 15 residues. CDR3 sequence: CASSFQQGIQETQYF. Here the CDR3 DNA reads TGTGCCAGCAGTTTCCAACAGGGGATACAAGAGACCCAGTACTTC.

CDR3 residues: CASSEALPAGGSYEQYF. Written as DNA, the CDR3 is TGTGCCAGCAGTGAAGCGCTTCCGGCGGGGGGAAGCTACGAGCAGTACTTC. The chain carries TRBV6-1 and TRBJ2-7, with 8 bases lining up with TRBD2. The CDR3 is made up of 17 amino acids. From germline, CDR1 is MNHNS and CDR2 SASEGT. V was pared by 0 bases and J by 3 bases, with 10 bases of the junction left unmatched.